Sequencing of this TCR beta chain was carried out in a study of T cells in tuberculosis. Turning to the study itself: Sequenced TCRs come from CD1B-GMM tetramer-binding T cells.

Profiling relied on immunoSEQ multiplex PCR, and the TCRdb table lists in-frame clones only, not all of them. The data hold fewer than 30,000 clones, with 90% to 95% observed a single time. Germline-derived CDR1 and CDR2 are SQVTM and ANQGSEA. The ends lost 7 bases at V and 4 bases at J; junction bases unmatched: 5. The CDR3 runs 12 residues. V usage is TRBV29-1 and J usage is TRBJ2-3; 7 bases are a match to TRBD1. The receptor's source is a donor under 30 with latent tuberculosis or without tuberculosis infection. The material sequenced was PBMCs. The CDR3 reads CSGYQGADTQYF. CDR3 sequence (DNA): TGCAGCGGGTACCAGGGGGCAGATACGCAGTATTTT.